This T cell receptor beta chain stems from a study of post-analysis software for immune sequencing data. Background on the study: Several disease courses (relapsing-remitting, secondary progressive and progressive-relapsing) of multiple sclerosis were included.

Study results and caveats: Samples prepared in the same batch strongly co-clustered by F measure. Patients used about five TRBV segments, including TRBV5-6, TRBV5-1 and TRBV20-1, more often than controls. The study found significantly lower normalized Chao1 diversity in multiple sclerosis patients than in controls.

This CDR3 is built from 14 residues. Germline V CDR1 and CDR2: SGHRS, YFSETQ. Unique molecular identifiers had been added to the TCR beta cDNA libraries. The yield from about 1 to 10 million T cells was roughly 0.5 million cDNA molecules in total. TCRdb re-analysed the PCR reads in MiXCR, keeping a single row per CDR3 protein. The profile shows 180,000 or so distinct CDR3 sequences, roughly 30% of them singletons. This clonotype was observed a few times. Its antigen remains unknown. A read error may account for a junction end that differs from germline. The chain couples TRBV5-1 to TRBJ1-1; D gene uncertain. The sequenced material came from blood. This TCR was sampled from a girl younger than 18 with multiple sclerosis. The CDR3 region is CASILGLAGTEAFF. Written as DNA, the CDR3 is TGCGCCAGCATCTTGGGCCTTGCCGGGACTGAAGCTTTCTTT.